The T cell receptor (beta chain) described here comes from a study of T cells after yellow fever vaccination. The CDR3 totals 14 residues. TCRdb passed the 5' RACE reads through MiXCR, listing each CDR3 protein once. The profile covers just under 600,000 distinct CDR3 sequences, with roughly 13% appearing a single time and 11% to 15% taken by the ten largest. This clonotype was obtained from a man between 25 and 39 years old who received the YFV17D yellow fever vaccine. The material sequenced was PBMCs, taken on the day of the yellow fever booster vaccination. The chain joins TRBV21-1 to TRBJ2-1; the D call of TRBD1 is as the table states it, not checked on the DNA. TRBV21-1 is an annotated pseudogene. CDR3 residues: CASSKVGRGDEQFF. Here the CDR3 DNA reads TGTGCCAGCAGCAAAGTAGGCAGGGGCGATGAGCAGTTCTTC.